These T cell receptor beta chains were read from a single sample in a study of cytomegalovirus exposure and HLA in healthy donors. Using immunoSEQ multiplex PCR, the repertoire was profiled, and TCRdb retains in-frame clones only, with some absent. The sample has approximately 200,000 clones, roughly 88% seen once. Input material: PBMCs. The receptors were sampled from a woman aged 25-40 years in good health and CMV-seropositive. Both conserved end residues are part of each CDR3. D genes are given only for firm matches. Not all rows give a size; the values are once, few, many and, for expanded clones, a class.

d_call: TRBD2; clone_size: .; cdr3_length: 18; v_call: TRBV19; j_call: TRBJ2-6; cdr3_nt: TGTGCCAGTAGTCCCGCGACTAGCGGGAGCTCTGGGGCCAACGTCCTGACTTTC; cdr3_aa: CASSPATSGSSGANVLTF
d_call: .; clone_size: .; cdr3_length: 13; v_call: TRBV7-9; j_call: TRBJ2-7; cdr3_nt: TGTGCCAGCAGCTTAGGGACAGCCTACGAGCAGTACTTC; cdr3_aa: CASSLGTAYEQYF
d_call: TRBD1; clone_size: once; cdr3_length: 14; v_call: TRBV2; j_call: TRBJ2-7; cdr3_nt: TGTGCCAGCAGCAACACAGGGGGCGCTTACGAGCAGTACTTC; cdr3_aa: CASSNTGGAYEQYF
d_call: .; clone_size: .; cdr3_length: 15; v_call: TRBV6-5; j_call: TRBJ1-5; cdr3_nt: TGTGCCAGCAGACCCCGACAGAATAGCAATCAGCCCCAGCATTTT; cdr3_aa: CASRPRQNSNQPQHF
d_call: .; clone_size: .; cdr3_length: 16; v_call: TRBV28; j_call: TRBJ1-3; cdr3_nt: TGTGCCAGCAGTTTAGGTCTCCCCTACTCTGGAAACACCATATATTTT; cdr3_aa: CASSLGLPYSGNTIYF
d_call: TRBD2; clone_size: .; cdr3_length: 14; v_call: TRBV7-8; j_call: TRBJ2-2; cdr3_nt: TGTGCCAGCAGCCCCGGGGGGACCACCGGGGAGCTGTTTTTT; cdr3_aa: CASSPGGTTGELFF
d_call: TRBD1; clone_size: few; cdr3_length: 14; v_call: TRBV29-1; j_call: TRBJ1-1; cdr3_nt: TGCAGCGTTTCCCGGGACAGGGGGGGAACTGAAGCTTTCTTT; cdr3_aa: CSVSRDRGGTEAFF
d_call: .; clone_size: .; cdr3_length: 14; v_call: TRBV6-5; j_call: TRBJ1-2; cdr3_nt: TGTGCCAGTAGAGACAGAGGAGCTAACTATGGCTACACCTTC; cdr3_aa: CASRDRGANYGYTF
d_call: .; clone_size: .; cdr3_length: 16; v_call: TRBV7-2; j_call: TRBJ2-1; cdr3_nt: TGTGCCAGCAGCACAGGACCTACAAACTCCTACAATGAGCAGTTCTTC; cdr3_aa: CASSTGPTNSYNEQFF
d_call: TRBD1; clone_size: .; cdr3_length: 13; v_call: TRBV6-1; j_call: TRBJ1-2; cdr3_nt: TGTGCCAGCAGCCAGGGACAGGGGTATGGCTACACCTTC; cdr3_aa: CASSQGQGYGYTF
d_call: TRBD2; clone_size: .; cdr3_length: 15; v_call: TRBV25-1; j_call: TRBJ2-1; cdr3_nt: TGTGCCAGCCTAGGGGAGGGGTTCGCCTACAATGAGCAGTTCTTC; cdr3_aa: CASLGEGFAYNEQFF
d_call: TRBD2; clone_size: .; cdr3_length: 15; v_call: TRBV5-1; j_call: TRBJ2-1; cdr3_nt: TGCGCCAGCAGTTTGACTAGCGGGCAATACAATGAGCAGTTCTTC; cdr3_aa: CASSLTSGQYNEQFF
d_call: .; clone_size: .; cdr3_length: 11; v_call: TRBV20-1; j_call: TRBJ2-7; cdr3_nt: TGCAGTGCTAGTGTGGAGTACGAGCAGTACTTC; cdr3_aa: CSASVEYEQYF
d_call: TRBD1; clone_size: .; cdr3_length: 19; v_call: TRBV27; j_call: TRBJ2-7; cdr3_nt: TGTGCCAGCAGTTTATCGCAGTTTGGTATAGGACAGGGGGGAAGAGAGCAGTACTTC; cdr3_aa: CASSLSQFGIGQGGREQYF
d_call: .; clone_size: once; cdr3_length: 13; v_call: TRBV10-3; j_call: TRBJ1-1; cdr3_nt: TGTGCCATCAGTTCCCTGGCGGCCTCTGAAGCTTTCTTT; cdr3_aa: CAISSLAASEAFF
d_call: TRBD1; clone_size: once; cdr3_length: 14; v_call: TRBV27; j_call: TRBJ1-1; cdr3_nt: TGTGCCAGCAGCTGGGGGCAGGGGGGCACTGAAGCTTTCTTT; cdr3_aa: CASSWGQGGTEAFF
d_call: TRBD1; clone_size: .; cdr3_length: 13; v_call: TRBV18; j_call: TRBJ1-2; cdr3_nt: TGTGCCAGCTCCGAACAGGGGAACTATGGCTACACCTTC; cdr3_aa: CASSEQGNYGYTF
d_call: .; clone_size: .; cdr3_length: 10; v_call: TRBV29-1; j_call: TRBJ1-1; cdr3_nt: TGCAGCGTTGTAATTCTTGAAGCTTTCTTT; cdr3_aa: CSVVILEAFF
d_call: .; clone_size: .; cdr3_length: 13; v_call: TRBV7-9; j_call: TRBJ1-2; cdr3_nt: TGTGCCAGCAGCCCGACAGATCACTATGGCTACACCTTC; cdr3_aa: CASSPTDHYGYTF
d_call: .; clone_size: .; cdr3_length: 16; v_call: TRBV5-1; j_call: TRBJ2-7; cdr3_nt: TGCGCCAGCAGCTTTACCACCGACAGGATAGTGAACGAGCAGTACTTC; cdr3_aa: CASSFTTDRIVNEQYF
d_call: .; clone_size: .; cdr3_length: 15; v_call: TRBV11-2; j_call: TRBJ2-3; cdr3_nt: TGTGCCAGCAGCCTCTTCAGCGTGAGCACAGATACGCAGTATTTT; cdr3_aa: CASSLFSVSTDTQYF
d_call: .; clone_size: .; cdr3_length: 11; v_call: TRBV25-1; j_call: TRBJ2-7; cdr3_nt: TGTGCCAGCAGTGAAAGCCACGAGCAGTACTTC; cdr3_aa: CASSESHEQYF